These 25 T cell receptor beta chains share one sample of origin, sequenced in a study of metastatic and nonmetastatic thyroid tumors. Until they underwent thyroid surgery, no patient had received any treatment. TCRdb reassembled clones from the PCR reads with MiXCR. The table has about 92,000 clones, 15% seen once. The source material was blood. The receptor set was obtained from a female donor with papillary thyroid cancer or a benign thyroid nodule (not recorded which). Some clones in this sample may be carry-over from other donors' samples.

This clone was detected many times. The DNA of the CDR3 is TGTGCCAGCAGCGCCGTTAGCAATCAGCCCCAGCATTTT. Its translation is CASSAVSNQPQHF. This chain connects TRBV7-6 to TRBJ1-5; no firm D call. CDR1 and CDR2 (germline): SGHVS, FNYEAQ. The CDR3 runs 13 residues. The V gene lost 5 bases and the J gene lost 0 bases, with 5 bases spanning the gap.

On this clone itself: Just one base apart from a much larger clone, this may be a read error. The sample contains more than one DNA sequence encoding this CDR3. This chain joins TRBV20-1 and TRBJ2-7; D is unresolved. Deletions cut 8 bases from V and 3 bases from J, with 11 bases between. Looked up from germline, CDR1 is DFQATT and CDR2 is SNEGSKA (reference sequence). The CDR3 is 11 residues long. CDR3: CSPFGDYEQYF. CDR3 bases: TGCAGTCCCTTCGGTGACTACGAGCAGTACTTC.

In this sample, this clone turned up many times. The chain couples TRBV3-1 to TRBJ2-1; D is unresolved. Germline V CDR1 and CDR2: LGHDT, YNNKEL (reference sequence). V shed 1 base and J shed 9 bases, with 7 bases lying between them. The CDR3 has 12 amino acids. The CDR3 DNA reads TGTGCCAGCAGCCAAGGGCCGGGTGAGCAGTTCTTC. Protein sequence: CASSQGPGEQFF.

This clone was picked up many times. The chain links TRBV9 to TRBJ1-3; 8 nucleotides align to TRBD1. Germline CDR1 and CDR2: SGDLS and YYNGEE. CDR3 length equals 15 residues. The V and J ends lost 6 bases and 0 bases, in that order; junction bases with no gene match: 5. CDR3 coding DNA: TGTGCCAGCACTCAGGGGGCTCTCTCTGGAAACACCATATATTTT. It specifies CASTQGALSGNTIYF.

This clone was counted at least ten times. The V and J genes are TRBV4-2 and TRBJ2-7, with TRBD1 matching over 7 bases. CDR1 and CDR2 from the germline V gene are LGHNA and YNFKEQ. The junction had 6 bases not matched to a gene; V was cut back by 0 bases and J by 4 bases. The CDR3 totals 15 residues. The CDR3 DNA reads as TGTGCCAGCAGCCAAGAAAATCGCAGGGGGTACGAGCAGTACTTC. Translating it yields CASSQENRRGYEQYF.

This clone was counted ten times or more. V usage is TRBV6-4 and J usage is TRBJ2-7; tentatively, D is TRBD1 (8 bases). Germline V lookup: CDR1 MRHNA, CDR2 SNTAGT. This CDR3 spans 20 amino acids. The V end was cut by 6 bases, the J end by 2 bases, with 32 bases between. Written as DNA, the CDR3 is TGTGCCAGCAGGGGGGGGACAGGCGAGCCCCGGTCCCCCGATCCCTACGAGCAGTACTTC. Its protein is CASRGGTGEPRSPDPYEQYF.

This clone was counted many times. In DNA form, the CDR3 reads TGTGCCAGCAGCCCCCGTGGCAGTTCCTACGAGCAGTACTTC. Protein: CASSPRGSSYEQYF. The V gene is TRBV7-2, the J gene TRBJ2-7; D gene uncertain. The germline V gene has CDR1 SGHTA and CDR2 FQGNSA. The CDR3 loop spans 14 amino acids. Trimming removed 5 bases from V and 1 base from J, with 12 bases in between.

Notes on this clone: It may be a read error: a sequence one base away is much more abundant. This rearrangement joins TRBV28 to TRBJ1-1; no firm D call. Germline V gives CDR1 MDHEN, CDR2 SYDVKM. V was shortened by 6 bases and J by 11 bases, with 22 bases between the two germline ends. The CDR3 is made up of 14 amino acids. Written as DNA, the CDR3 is TGTGCCAGCAGCCCCCCCCACCATATCGTGCGGGCTTTCTTT. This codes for CASSPPHHIVRAFF.

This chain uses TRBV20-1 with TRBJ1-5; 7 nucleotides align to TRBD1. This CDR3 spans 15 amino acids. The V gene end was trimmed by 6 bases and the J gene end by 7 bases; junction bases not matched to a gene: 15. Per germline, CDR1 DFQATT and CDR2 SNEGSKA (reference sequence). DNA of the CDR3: TGCAGTGCCACCCGGGGACAGTGTGCGAAACAGCCCCAGCATTTT. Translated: CSATRGQCAKQPQHF.

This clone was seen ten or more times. The CDR3 is CASSPTGGGSYNEQFF. In DNA form, the CDR3 reads TGTGCCAGCAGCCCTACAGGGGGCGGTTCCTACAATGAGCAGTTCTTC. The gene calls are TRBV7-9 and TRBJ2-1, with TRBD1 identical over 9 bases. Looked up from germline, CDR1 is SEHNR and CDR2 is FQNEAQ (reference sequence). The CDR3 consists of 16 residues. Trimming removed 5 bases from V and 1 base from J; junction bases left unmatched: 6.

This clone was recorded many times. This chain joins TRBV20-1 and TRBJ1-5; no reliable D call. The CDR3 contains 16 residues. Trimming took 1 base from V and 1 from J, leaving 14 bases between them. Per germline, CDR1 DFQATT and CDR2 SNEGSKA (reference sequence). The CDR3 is CSARGTPTESNQPQHF. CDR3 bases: TGCAGTGCTAGAGGAACTCCAACAGAAAGCAATCAGCCCCAGCATTTT.

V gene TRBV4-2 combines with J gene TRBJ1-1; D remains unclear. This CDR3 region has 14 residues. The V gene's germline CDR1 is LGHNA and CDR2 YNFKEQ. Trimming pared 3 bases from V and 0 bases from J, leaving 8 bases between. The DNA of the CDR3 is TGTGCCAGCAGCCAGGAGGAGATGAACACTGAAGCTTTCTTT. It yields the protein CASSQEEMNTEAFF.

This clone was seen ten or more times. DNA for the CDR3: TGTGCCAGTAGTATGTCGTGGCAGAACAACTATGGCTACACCTTC. Residues: CASSMSWQNNYGYTF. V is TRBV19 and J is TRBJ1-2; D not resolved. The CDR3 has 15 amino acids. Germline CDR1 is LNHDA and CDR2 is SQIVND (reference sequence). Deletions cut 3 bases from V and 2 bases from J, with 13 bases between.

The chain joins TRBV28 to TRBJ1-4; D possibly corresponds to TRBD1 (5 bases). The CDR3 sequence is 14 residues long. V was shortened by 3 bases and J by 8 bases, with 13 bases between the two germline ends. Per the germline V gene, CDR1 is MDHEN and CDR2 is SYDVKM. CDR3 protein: CASSFDSPFEKLFF. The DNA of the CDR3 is TGTGCCAGCAGTTTCGACAGTCCCTTCGAAAAACTGTTTTTT.

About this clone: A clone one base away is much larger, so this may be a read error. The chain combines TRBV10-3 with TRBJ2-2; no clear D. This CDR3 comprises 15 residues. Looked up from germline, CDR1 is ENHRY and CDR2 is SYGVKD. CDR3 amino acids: CDISRAGRDTGELFF. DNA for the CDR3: TGTGACATCAGTCGGGCCGGCCGGGACACCGGGGAGCTGTTTTTT.

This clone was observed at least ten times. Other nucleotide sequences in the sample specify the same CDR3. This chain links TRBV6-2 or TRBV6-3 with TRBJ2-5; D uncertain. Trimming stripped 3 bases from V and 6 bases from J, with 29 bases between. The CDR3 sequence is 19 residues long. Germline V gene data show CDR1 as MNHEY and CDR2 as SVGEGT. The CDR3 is CASSYLPTIWKWDTKTQYF. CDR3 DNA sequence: TGTGCCAGCAGTTATCTCCCCACTATATGGAAGTGGGATACTAAGACCCAGTACTTC.

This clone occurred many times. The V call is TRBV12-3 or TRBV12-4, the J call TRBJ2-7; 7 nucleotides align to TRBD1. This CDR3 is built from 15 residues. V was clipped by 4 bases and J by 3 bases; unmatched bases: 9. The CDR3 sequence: CASSSLTGSSYEQYF. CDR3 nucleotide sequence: TGTGCCAGCAGTTCGTTGACAGGGTCTAGCTACGAGCAGTACTTC.

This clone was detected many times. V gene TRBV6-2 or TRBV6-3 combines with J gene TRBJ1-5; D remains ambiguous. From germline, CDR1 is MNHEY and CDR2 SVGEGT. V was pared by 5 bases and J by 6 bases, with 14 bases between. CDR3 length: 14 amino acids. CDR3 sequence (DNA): TGTGCCAGCAGTAACGGGAATCGTGCTCAGCCCCAGCATTTT. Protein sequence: CASSNGNRAQPQHF.

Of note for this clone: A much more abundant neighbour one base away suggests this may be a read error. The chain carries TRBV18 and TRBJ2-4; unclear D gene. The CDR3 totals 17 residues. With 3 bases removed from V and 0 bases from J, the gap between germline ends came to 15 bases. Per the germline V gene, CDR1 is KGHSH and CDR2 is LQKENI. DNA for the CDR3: TGTGCCAGCTCACCCCTACTGTGGACCCAAGCCAAAAACATTCAGTACTTC. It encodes CASSPLLWTQAKNIQYF.

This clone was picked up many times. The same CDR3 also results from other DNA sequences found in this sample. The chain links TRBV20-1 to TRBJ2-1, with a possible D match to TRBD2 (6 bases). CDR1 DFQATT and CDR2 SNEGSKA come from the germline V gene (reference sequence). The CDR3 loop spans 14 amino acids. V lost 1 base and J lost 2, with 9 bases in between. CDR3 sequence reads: CSARGRLAYNEQFF. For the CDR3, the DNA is TGCAGTGCTAGAGGAAGACTAGCCTACAATGAGCAGTTCTTC.

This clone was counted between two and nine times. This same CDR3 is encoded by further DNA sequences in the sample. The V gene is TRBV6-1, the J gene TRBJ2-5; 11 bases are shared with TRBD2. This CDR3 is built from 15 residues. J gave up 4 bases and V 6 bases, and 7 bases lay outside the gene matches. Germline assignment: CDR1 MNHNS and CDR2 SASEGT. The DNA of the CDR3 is TGTGCCAGCAGCCACACTACTAGCGGGGGAGAGACCCAGTACTTC. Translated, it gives CASSHTTSGGETQYF.

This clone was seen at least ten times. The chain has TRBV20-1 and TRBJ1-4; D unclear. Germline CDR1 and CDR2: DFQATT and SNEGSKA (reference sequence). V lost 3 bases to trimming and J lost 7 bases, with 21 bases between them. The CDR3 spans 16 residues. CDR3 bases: TGCAGTGCTAGGTGGGGAAACGGAATCGGGGTTGAAAAACTGTTTTTT. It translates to CSARWGNGIGVEKLFF.

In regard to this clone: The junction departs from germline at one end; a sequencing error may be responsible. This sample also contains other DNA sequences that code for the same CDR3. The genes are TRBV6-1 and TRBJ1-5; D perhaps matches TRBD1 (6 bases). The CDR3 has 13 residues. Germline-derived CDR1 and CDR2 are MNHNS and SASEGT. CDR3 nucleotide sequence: TGTGCCAGCAGAGAGACAGGCAATCAACCCCAACATTTT. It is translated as CASRETGNQPQHF.

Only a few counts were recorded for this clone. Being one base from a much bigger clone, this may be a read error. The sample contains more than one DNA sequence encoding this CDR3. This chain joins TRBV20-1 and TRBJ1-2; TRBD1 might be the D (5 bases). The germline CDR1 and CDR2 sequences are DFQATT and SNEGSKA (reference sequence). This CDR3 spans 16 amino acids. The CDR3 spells CSAGRGTGASIYGYTF. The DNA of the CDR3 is TGCAGTGCTGGAAGAGGAACAGGCGCTAGTATCTATGGATACACCTTC.

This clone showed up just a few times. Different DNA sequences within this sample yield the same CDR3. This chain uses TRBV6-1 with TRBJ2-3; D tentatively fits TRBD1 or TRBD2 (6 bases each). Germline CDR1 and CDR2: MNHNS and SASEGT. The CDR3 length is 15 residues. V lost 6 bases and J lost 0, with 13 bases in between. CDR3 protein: CASRLGGFSTDTQYF. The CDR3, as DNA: TGTGCCAGCAGACTAGGGGGGTTTAGCACAGATACGCAGTATTTT.